Below, 31 T cell receptor beta chains from the same sample are listed, as sequenced in a study of Graves' ophthalmopathy and Graves' hyperthyroidism. RNA transcripts served as template for amplifying TCR beta CDR3 sequences. HTBI primers were used in a first-round RT-PCR, which preceded a second-round multiplex PCR. In TCRdb, the multiplex PCR reads were re-called with MiXCR into one record per CDR3 protein. Of 200,000 to 250,000 distinct CDR3 sequences in the sample, roughly 21% were seen once. Sample: peripheral blood. Source of these receptors: a woman aged 50 to 60 with Graves' ophthalmopathy.

This clonotype was picked up many times. V usage is TRBV27 and J usage is TRBJ2-7; no reliable D call. This CDR3 is built from 13 residues. V gave up 3 bases and J gave up 5 bases, with 11 bases separating them. Per the germline V gene, CDR1 is MNHEY and CDR2 is SMNVEV (reference sequence). The CDR3 loop is CASSLSGGDEQYF. CDR3 nucleotide sequence: TGTGCCAGCAGTTTGTCGGGCGGCGACGAGCAGTACTTC.

J is TRBJ1-1 and V is TRBV14, with D unresolved. Germline V gives CDR1 SGHDN, CDR2 FVKESK. With 4 bases removed from V and 5 bases from J, the gap between germline ends came to 11 bases. The CDR3 contains 13 residues. For the CDR3, the DNA is TGTGCCAGCAGCCGACTTCCTCGAACTGAAGCTTTCTTT. Translating gives CASSRLPRTEAFF. Combining the CDR3 with reference TRBV14 and TRBJ1-1 gives the whole variable domain EAGVTQFPSHSVIEKGQTVTLRCDPISGHDNLYWYRRVMGKEIKFLLHFVKESKQDESGMPNNRFLAERTGGTYSTLKVQPAELEDSGVYFCASSRLPRTEAFFGQGTRLTVV.

This clonotype has just one count. This sequence joins TRBV27 and TRBJ2-5; D gene ambiguous. There are 13 residues in the CDR3. Germline V gene sequence: CDR1 MNHEY, CDR2 SMNVEV (reference sequence). V lost 4 bases to trimming and J lost 5 bases, with 11 bases between them. The CDR3 coding sequence is TGTGCCAGCAGTTCCAGGCACGGGGAGACCCAGTACTTC. Translating gives CASSSRHGETQYF.

V gene TRBV6-1 combines with J gene TRBJ2-2; 9 bases align to TRBD2. The CDR3 sequence is 15 residues long. With 1 base clipped from V and 3 bases from J, the junction kept 0 bases outside the gene matches. Germline V gives CDR1 MNHNS, CDR2 SASEGT. The CDR3 reads CASSEGTSDTGELFF. The CDR3 DNA follows: TGTGCCAGCAGTGAAGGGACTAGCGACACCGGGGAGCTGTTTTTT.

This clonotype has at least ten counts. This chain joins TRBV7-2 and TRBJ2-3; the D is unclear. Trimming removed 5 bases from V and 4 bases from J, with 13 bases in between. The germline CDR1 and CDR2 sequences are SGHTA and FQGNSA. The CDR3 contains 14 residues. CDR3 sequence: CASSLTPRSDTQYF. DNA for the CDR3: TGTGCCAGCAGCCTAACCCCCCGGTCAGATACGCAGTATTTT. The whole variable domain, filled in from reference TRBV7-2 and TRBJ2-3, reads GAGVSQSPSNKVTEKGKDVELRCDPISGHTALYWYRQSLGQGLEFLIYFQGNSAPDKSGLPSDRFSAERTGGSVSTLTIQRTQQEDSAVYLCASSLTPRSDTQYFGPGTRLTVL.

This clonotype came up many times. This chain connects TRBV18 to TRBJ1-2; TRBD1 aligns across 8 bases. CDR1 and CDR2 (germline): KGHSH, LQKENI. Trimming took 2 bases from V and 8 from J; bases not matched to a gene: 7. The CDR3 extends over 14 amino acids. The chain's CDR3 is CASSPADRANGYTF. As DNA, the CDR3 is TGTGCCAGCTCACCAGCGGACAGGGCTAACGGCTACACCTTC.

This clonotype was seen at least ten times. The chain couples TRBV4-1 to TRBJ1-2; 8 bases match TRBD1. The length of the CDR3 is 16 residues. CDR1 MGHRA and CDR2 YSYEKL come from the germline V gene. V trimming: 2 bases; J trimming: 8 bases; junction bases outside the gene matches: 13. In nucleotides, the CDR3 is TGCGCCAGCAGCCAAACACCGGGACAGGTGGTAAGGGGCTACACCTTC. It encodes CASSQTPGQVVRGYTF.

This clonotype has a count of ten or more. The rearrangement links TRBV28 to TRBJ2-5; TRBD2 is a possible D gene (6 bases). Trimming left V 4 bases short and J 1 base short, with 10 bases between. This CDR3 spans 14 amino acids. The germline CDR1 and CDR2 sequences are MDHEN and SYDVKM. CDR3 protein: CASSSGDFQETQYF. The CDR3 DNA sequence: TGTGCCAGCAGTTCGGGGGACTTCCAAGAGACCCAGTACTTC.

J is TRBJ2-7 and V is TRBV3-1; 8 bases agree with TRBD1. The length of the CDR3 is 14 residues. V lost 5 bases to trimming and J lost 4 bases; unmatched junction nucleotides: 7. Germline CDR1 is LGHDT and CDR2 is YNNKEL (reference sequence). The CDR3 loop reads CASSGTDRVYEQYF. The DNA for the CDR3 is TGTGCCAGCAGCGGTACGGACAGGGTATACGAGCAGTACTTC.

The chain is built from TRBV18 and TRBJ1-2; D might be TRBD1 (6 bases). Between the trimmed V and J ends, which lost 3 bases and 4 bases, there was a span of 12 bases. The V gene's germline CDR1 is KGHSH and CDR2 LQKENI. There are 14 residues in the CDR3. CDR3 protein: CASSPQTGIYGYTF. The CDR3, as DNA: TGTGCCAGCTCACCTCAGACAGGAATCTATGGCTACACCTTC. The full variable domain, with the rest looked up from reference TRBV18 and TRBJ1-2, is NAGVMQNPRHLVRRRGQEARLRCSPMKGHSHVYWYRQLPEEGLKFMVYLQKENIIDESGMPKERFSAEFPKEGPSILRIQQVVRGDSAAYFCASSPQTGIYGYTFGSGTRLTVV.

In this sample, this clonotype turned up many times. The CDR3 nucleotides read TGTGCCAGCAGTTCCCAGGGAGCCTCTGGGGCCAACGTCCTGACTTTC. It specifies CASSSQGASGANVLTF. The V gene is TRBV28, the J gene TRBJ2-6; D tentatively reads TRBD1 or TRBD2 (5 bases each). V was cut by 4 bases and J by 0 bases, with 10 bases left in between. Germline CDR1 MDHEN, CDR2 SYDVKM. This CDR3 has 16 residues. Complete variable domain (other parts from reference TRBV28 and TRBJ2-6): DVKVTQSSRYLVKRTGEKVFLECVQDMDHENMFWYRQDPGLGLRLIYFSYDVKMKEKGDIPEGYSVSREKKERFSLILESASTNQTSMYLCASSSQGASGANVLTFGAGSRLTVL.

This clonotype was counted at least ten times. This chain links TRBV11-2 with TRBJ2-7; D unclear. Germline V gives CDR1 SGHAT, CDR2 FQNNGV. Trimming removed 1 base from V and 7 bases from J, with 14 bases in between. The length of the CDR3 is 14 residues. The CDR3 here is CASSLGRSSTEQYF. The CDR3 DNA reads as TGTGCCAGCAGCTTAGGGCGGTCTTCTACGGAGCAGTACTTC.

CDR3 residues: CASSEMGGNSPLHF. The CDR3, as DNA: TGTGCCAGCAGTGAAATGGGGGGTAATTCACCCCTCCACTTT. The chain carries TRBV6-1 and TRBJ1-6, with a weak D call TRBD1 (5 bases). The CDR3 loop spans 14 amino acids. V dropped 2 bases and J dropped 6 bases, with 8 bases sitting between them. Germline loops: CDR1 MNHNS, CDR2 SASEGT.

This clonotype was counted many times. J is TRBJ1-2 and V is TRBV19, with unresolved D. The CDR3 is 14 amino acids. Germline CDR1 LNHDA, CDR2 SQIVND (reference sequence). Trimming cost V 5 bases and J 3 bases, with 13 bases left between them. Here the CDR3 DNA reads TGTGCCAGTAGTGTCGGAGGCGGCGACTATGGCTACACCTTC. This sequence encodes CASSVGGGDYGYTF.

This clonotype was detected only a few times. V and J are TRBV9 and TRBJ2-1; 11 bases agree with TRBD2. CDR1 SGDLS and CDR2 YYNGEE come from the germline V gene. The CDR3 covers 18 residues. The V segment lost 4 bases and the J segment 8 bases; nucleotides outside the gene matches: 17. The chain's CDR3 is CASSPGASGRITSDEQFF. Here the CDR3 DNA reads TGTGCCAGCAGCCCAGGCGCTAGCGGGAGGATAACTTCGGATGAGCAGTTCTTC.

The rearrangement links TRBV19 to TRBJ1-5; D unclear. V dropped 1 base and J dropped 9 bases, with 13 bases sitting between them. CDR3 length equals 14 residues. Germline V gives CDR1 LNHDA, CDR2 SQIVND (reference sequence). The CDR3 is CASSIGGLDRPQHF. In DNA, the CDR3 is TGTGCCAGTAGTATAGGAGGTTTGGATCGGCCCCAGCATTTT.

This chain links TRBV7-2 with TRBJ1-3; D not certain. The CDR3 runs to 14 residues. The germline gives CDR1 SGHTA, CDR2 FQGNSA. Trimming cost V 3 bases and J 1 base, with 7 bases left between them. The CDR3 DNA reads as TGTGCCAGCAGCTTTGGGAATTCTGGAAACACCATATATTTT. The encoded protein is CASSFGNSGNTIYF.

In this sample, this clonotype turned up many times. This chain links TRBV28 with TRBJ2-7, with TRBD1 matching 9 bases. V lost 4 bases to trimming and J lost 2 bases; unmatched junction nucleotides: 12. CDR1 and CDR2 (germline): MDHEN, SYDVKM. This CDR3 spans 17 amino acids. CDR3 nucleotide sequence: TGTGCCAGCAGTTCTAGTACCGGGGGACAGGGCACCTACGAGCAGTACTTC. Translation gives CASSSSTGGQGTYEQYF.

For the CDR3, the DNA is TGTGCCAGCAGTTTATCGCGGCAGGGGCCCGAGCAGTACTTC. Amino acids: CASSLSRQGPEQYF. The chain recombines TRBV27 with TRBJ2-7; D perhaps matches TRBD1 (6 bases). Germline V gene sequence: CDR1 MNHEY, CDR2 SMNVEV (reference sequence). The CDR3 extends over 14 amino acids. The V end was cut by 0 bases, the J end by 6 bases, with 12 bases between.

This clonotype was seen ten or more times. The chain carries TRBV12-3 or TRBV12-4 and TRBJ2-4, with D unresolved. CDR3 length: 13 residues. DNA of the CDR3: TGTGCAACATCAATCTTAGCCAAAAACATTCAGTACTTC. Protein sequence: CATSILAKNIQYF.

This clonotype showed up many times. The chain carries TRBV7-9 and TRBJ2-7; 9 bases map to TRBD2. The J segment lost 0 bases and the V segment lost 4 bases, leaving 4 bases of the junction unmatched. This CDR3 is 15 amino acids long. Germline CDR1 reads SEHNR; CDR2 reads FQNEAQ (reference sequence). Here the CDR3 reads CASSSSGTSSYEQYF. As DNA, the CDR3 is TGTGCCAGCAGCTCTAGCGGGACCAGCTCCTACGAGCAGTACTTC.

The chain joins TRBV2 to TRBJ1-5; unclear D gene. The CDR3 loop spans 13 amino acids. Germline CDR1 reads SNHLY; CDR2 reads FYNNEI. V lost 7 bases and J lost 1, with 8 bases in between. The CDR3, as DNA: TGTGCCAGCATGTCGTTAAGCAATCAGCCCCAGCATTTT. Translated: CASMSLSNQPQHF.

The table lists this clonotype with many counts. CDR3 DNA sequence: TGTGCCAGCACGCCCACCGGCGGGGGTACGGCCCAGCATTTT. Protein: CASTPTGGGTAQHF. The rearrangement links TRBV2 to TRBJ1-5; D is perhaps TRBD1 (5 bases). The CDR3 length is 14 residues. With 7 bases removed from V and 11 bases from J, the gap between germline ends came to 21 bases. Germline V gene data show CDR1 as SNHLY and CDR2 as FYNNEI. Complete variable domain (other parts from reference TRBV2 and TRBJ1-5): EPEVTQTPSHQVTQMGQEVILRCVPISNHLYFYWYRQILGQKVEFLVSFYNNEISEKSEIFDDQFSVERPDGSNFTLKIRSTKLEDSAMYFCASTPTGGGTAQHFGDGTRLSIL.

The chain uses TRBV27 and TRBJ1-1; the D is unclear. The CDR3 covers 13 residues. V lost 4 bases, J lost 1 base, and 7 bases lay in between. Per germline, CDR1 MNHEY and CDR2 SMNVEV (reference sequence). CDR3 bases: TGTGCCAGCAGTTACCGGAAGAACACTGAAGCTTTCTTT. The encoded protein is CASSYRKNTEAFF.

This clonotype appeared many times. The V and J genes are TRBV6-1 and TRBJ2-7; 9 positions agree with TRBD1. Germline CDR1 is MNHNS and CDR2 is SASEGT. There are 15 residues in the CDR3. The V gene end was trimmed by 6 bases and the J gene end by 3 bases; junction bases not matched to a gene: 9. As DNA, the CDR3 is TGTGCCAGCAGCAGAGAAGGACAGGGGCTCTACGAGCAGTACTTC. Protein product: CASSREGQGLYEQYF.

This clonotype was detected ten times or more. V and J are TRBV4-1 and TRBJ1-5, with D hard to call. The V gene lost 1 base and the J gene lost 4 bases, with 5 bases spanning the gap. The germline V gene has CDR1 MGHRA and CDR2 YSYEKL. The CDR3 length is 13 residues. CDR3 sequence reads: CASSQGSNQPQHF. As DNA, the CDR3 is TGCGCCAGCAGCCAAGGATCAAATCAGCCCCAGCATTTT.

The chain carries TRBV29-1 and TRBJ2-7, with TRBD2 matching over 8 bases. The ends lost 4 bases at V and 1 base at J; junction bases unmatched: 9. The CDR3 covers 15 residues. Germline CDR1 is SQVTM and CDR2 is ANQGSEA. This CDR3 reads CSVGVAGFTSYEQYF. CDR3 nucleotides: TGCAGCGTTGGGGTAGCGGGGTTTACTTCCTACGAGCAGTACTTC.

This clonotype has ten or more counts. This sequence joins TRBV20-1 and TRBJ2-2, with 8 positions matching TRBD2. The CDR3 has 15 residues. Germline assignment: CDR1 DFQATT and CDR2 SNEGSKA (reference sequence). The J segment lost 3 bases and the V segment lost 3 bases, leaving 6 bases of the junction unmatched. CDR3 sequence reads: CSASSGTSYTGELFF. CDR3 DNA: TGCAGTGCTAGTAGCGGGACGAGTTACACCGGGGAGCTGTTTTTT.

This clonotype was picked up many times. The chain couples TRBV2 to TRBJ2-7, with a possible D match to TRBD1 (6 bases). CDR1 SNHLY and CDR2 FYNNEI come from the germline V gene. The ends were cut back, 5 bases at V and 3 bases at J, with 11 bases in the middle. The CDR3 loop spans 13 amino acids. The CDR3 sequence: CASSTTGRYEQYF. In DNA form, the CDR3 reads TGTGCCAGCAGTACTACAGGGCGCTACGAGCAGTACTTC.

The rearrangement links TRBV7-2 to TRBJ2-7; TRBD2 matches 7 bases. Germline CDR1 is SGHTA and CDR2 is FQGNSA. The CDR3 extends over 17 amino acids. The trim removed 0 bases at V and 4 bases at J, leaving 12 bases unmatched. This CDR3 reads CASSLAGEGGGLYEQYF. CDR3 sequence (DNA): TGTGCCAGCAGCTTAGCCGGTGAGGGCGGGGGTCTTTACGAGCAGTACTTC.

This clonotype was seen at least ten times. This chain joins TRBV28 and TRBJ2-5, with 10 bases that match TRBD1. With V trimmed by 5 bases and J by 5 bases, 5 bases remained unmatched. Germline loops: CDR1 MDHEN, CDR2 SYDVKM. The CDR3 length is 14 residues. The CDR3 DNA follows: TGTGCCAGCAGTCGGGACAGGGGACCGGAGACCCAGTACTTC. This codes for CASSRDRGPETQYF.